The clone carrying this T cell receptor (beta chain) showed up many times. The antigen is undetermined. Germline V gene data show CDR1 as SGHRS and CDR2 as YFSETQ. The V segment lost 2 bases and the J segment 5 bases; nucleotides outside the gene matches: 6. The CDR3 loop spans 15 amino acids. Primed by a sample-barcoded 5' primer and a J-beta primer mix, a second PCR proceeded for roughly 7 to 11 cycles. Each cDNA was tagged by a template-switch adaptor containing 12 random nucleotides. TCRdb redid the calling of the 5' RACE reads with MiXCR, one entry per CDR3 protein. This sample carries some 900,000 distinct CDR3 sequences, more than 25% of them seen once, and the ten largest clones take roughly 17%. The data were taken from a study of blood T cells in healthy people across ages. Each sample used at least 6 million PBMCs. Findings of the study overall: A roughly linear age-dependent decrease characterized TCR beta diversity per million T cells.

Sequenced material: blood. This rearrangement joins TRBV5-1 to TRBJ2-1, with 8 bases identical to TRBD2. This receptor was identified in a woman older than 75 in good health. The CDR3 sequence: CASSFVAGRDNEQFF. As DNA, the CDR3 is TGCGCCAGCAGCTTTGTAGCGGGGAGAGACAATGAGCAGTTCTTC.